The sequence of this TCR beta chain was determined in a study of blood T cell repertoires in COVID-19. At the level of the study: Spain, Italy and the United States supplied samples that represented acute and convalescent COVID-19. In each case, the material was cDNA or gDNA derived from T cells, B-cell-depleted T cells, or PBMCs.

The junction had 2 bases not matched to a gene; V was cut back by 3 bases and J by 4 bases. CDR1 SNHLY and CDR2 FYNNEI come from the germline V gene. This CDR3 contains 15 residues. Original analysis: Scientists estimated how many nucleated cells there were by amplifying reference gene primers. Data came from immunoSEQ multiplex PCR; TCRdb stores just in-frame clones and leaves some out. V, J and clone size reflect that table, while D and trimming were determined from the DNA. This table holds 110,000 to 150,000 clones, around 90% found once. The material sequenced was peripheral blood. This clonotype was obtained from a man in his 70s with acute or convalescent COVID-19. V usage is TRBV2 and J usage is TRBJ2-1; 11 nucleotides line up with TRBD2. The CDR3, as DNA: TGTGCCAGCAGTGACGGGACTAGCGGTTACAATGAGCAGTTCTTC. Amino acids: CASSDGTSGYNEQFF.